The 10 T cell receptor beta chains in this list originate from one sample, sequenced in a study of post-analysis software for immune sequencing data. The library was made from cDNA and included unique molecular identifiers. MiXCR was run by TCRdb on the PCR reads, yielding one entry per CDR3 protein. The sample holds 350,000 to 500,000 distinct CDR3 sequences; more than 30% are singletons and the top ten take approximately 7.1%. General study points: Elevated frequency relative to controls characterized several TRBV segments in patients, TRBV5-6, TRBV5-1 and TRBV20-1 among them.

Which antigens these TCRs recognize remains unknown. Source material: blood. The receptors stem from a girl between 2 and 10 years old with multiple sclerosis.

As regards this clonotype: One end of the junction fails to match germline, which may point to a read error. The chain has TRBV7-7 and TRBJ2-2; no definite D call. Germline V gene data show CDR1 as SSHAT and CDR2 as FNYEAQ (reference sequence). The CDR3 runs to 13 residues. The CDR3 DNA is TGTGCTAGCAGCATTCGCCCCGCCGGGGAGCTGTTTTTT. It yields the protein CASSIRPAGELFF. The whole variable domain, remainder taken from reference TRBV7-7 and TRBJ2-2, is GAGVSQSPRYKVTKRGQDVTLRCDPISSHATLYWYQQALGQGPEFLTYFNYEAQPDKSGLPSDRFSAERPEGSISTLTIQRTEQRDSAMYRCASSIRPAGELFFGEGSRLTVL.

This rearrangement joins TRBV12-3 or TRBV12-4 to TRBJ1-4, with D perhaps matching TRBD1 (5 bases). Trimming shortened V by 3 bases and J by 2 bases, and 16 bases separated the two germline ends. The CDR3 is 17 amino acids. CDR3 loop: CASSLARGRPTNEKLFF. The CDR3 DNA sequence: TGTGCCAGCAGTTTGGCTAGGGGCAGGCCTACTAATGAAAAACTGTTTTTT.

The genes are TRBV28 and TRBJ2-2; 7 positions match TRBD2. Germline assignment: CDR1 MDHEN and CDR2 SYDVKM. The CDR3 has 17 residues. Germline trimming cut 9 bases from V and 0 bases from J; bases unmatched to any gene: 13. CDR3 amino acids: CASGSAGASPNTGELFF. CDR3 nucleotides: TGTGCCAGTGGTTCCGCGGGAGCGTCCCCGAACACCGGGGAGCTGTTTTTT.

The chain is built from TRBV28 and TRBJ2-7; the D gene is possibly TRBD2 (5 bases). The ends were cut back, 5 bases at V and 5 bases at J, with 22 bases in the middle. This CDR3 region has 16 residues. Germline V gene sequence: CDR1 MDHEN, CDR2 SYDVKM. CDR3 amino acids: CASSVTGILDPHEQYF. The DNA for the CDR3 is TGTGCCAGCAGTGTTACCGGGATTCTCGATCCCCACGAGCAGTACTTC.

A few counts support this clonotype. The CDR3 bases are TGCAGCGTTGAACCCAGGGGGCTGCAAGAGACCCAGTACTTC. It codes for CSVEPRGLQETQYF. The rearrangement links TRBV29-1 to TRBJ2-5; 8 bases line up with TRBD1. The germline gives CDR1 SQVTM, CDR2 ANQGSEA. The CDR3 is 14 residues long. V was pared by 2 bases and J by 2 bases, with 4 bases of the junction left unmatched.

This clonotype has a handful of counts. The CDR3 protein is CASTPRPGAYEQYF. CDR3 in DNA: TGTGCCAGCACTCCCCGGCCAGGTGCCTACGAGCAGTACTTC. The gene calls are TRBV6-2 or TRBV6-3 and TRBJ2-7; D gene unclear. Germline V lookup: CDR1 MNHEY, CDR2 SVGEGT. Trimming took 7 bases from V and 2 from J, leaving 15 bases between them. There are 14 residues in the CDR3.

This clonotype has only a few counts. The chain couples TRBV28 to TRBJ2-7; possible D gene TRBD1, 6 bases. The length of the CDR3 is 15 residues. Trimming left V 3 bases short and J 0 bases short, with 12 bases between. Germline CDR1 MDHEN, CDR2 SYDVKM. The CDR3 DNA follows: TGTGCCAGCAGTTTCCGGTGGGACAACTCCTACGAGCAGTACTTC. Its protein is CASSFRWDNSYEQYF. The full variable domain, with the rest looked up from reference TRBV28 and TRBJ2-7, is DVKVTQSSRYLVKRTGEKVFLECVQDMDHENMFWYRQDPGLGLRLIYFSYDVKMKEKGDIPEGYSVSREKKERFSLILESASTNQTSMYLCASSFRWDNSYEQYFGPGTRLTVT.

In regard to this clonotype: At one of its ends the junction is not consistent with the germline gene, which may arise from a read error. CDR3 protein: CASSTTRGRQYF. The CDR3, as DNA: TGTGCTAGCAGCACCACACGGGGCAGGCAGTACTTC. The rearrangement uses TRBV7-7 and TRBJ2-4, with D possibly called TRBD1 or TRBD2 (5 bases each). The CDR3 has 12 amino acids. Germline V gene data show CDR1 as SSHAT and CDR2 as FNYEAQ (reference sequence). Combining the CDR3 with reference TRBV7-7 and TRBJ2-4 gives the whole variable domain GAGVSQSPRYKVTKRGQDVTLRCDPISSHATLYWYQQALGQGPEFLTYFNYEAQPDKSGLPSDRFSAERPEGSISTLTIQRTEQRDSAMYRCASSTTRGRQYFGAGTRLSVL.

The rearrangement links TRBV29-1 to TRBJ2-1; 11 bases line up with TRBD2. CDR1 and CDR2 from the germline V gene are SQVTM and ANQGSEA. The CDR3 length is 18 residues. V shed 6 bases and J 0 bases; nucleotides not matched to a gene: 13. The CDR3 DNA follows: TGCAGCGTCCTTCCCGGGACTAGCGGCATCTTCTCCTACAATGAGCAGTTCTTC. It is translated as CSVLPGTSGIFSYNEQFF.

The chain employs TRBV12-3 or TRBV12-4 and TRBJ1-2; D perhaps matches TRBD1 (6 bases). V was clipped by 6 bases and J by 8 bases, with 22 bases between them. CDR3 length: 15 amino acids. In nucleotides, the CDR3 is TGTGCCAGCAGCTTTGTAATGTTGGGGGCAAGCGGCTACACCTTC. It codes for CASSFVMLGASGYTF.